What follows are 19 T cell receptor beta chains derived from one specimen sequenced in a study of PD-L1 blockade in urothelial cancer. As for time point: pretreatment peripheral blood. Clones were read by immunoSEQ multiplex PCR, and TCRdb kept only the in-frame ones, dropping some. The sample contains about 86,000 clones, more than 75% of which appear only once. The sample consisted of PBMCs, taken around atezolizumab (anti-PD-L1) treatment. The receptors were gathered from a man in his 60s with urothelial cancer.

This chain uses TRBV7-2 with TRBJ2-3; 9 nucleotides align to TRBD2. V dropped 5 bases and J dropped 0; count of bases not matched to a gene: 6. Germline CDR1 reads SGHTA; CDR2 reads FQGNSA. The CDR3 loop spans 16 amino acids. CDR3 sequence (DNA): TGTGCCAGCAGCAGCTTGGGGACTAGCAGCACAGATACGCAGTATTTT. Its translation: CASSSLGTSSTDTQYF.

The V call is TRBV23-1, the J call TRBJ1-1; D is perhaps TRBD1 (6 bases). TRBV23-1 is an open reading frame, and its role is uncertain. With 4 bases removed from V and 1 base from J, the gap between germline ends came to 19 bases. This CDR3 has 17 residues. CDR3 loop: CASSPPPEGEWNTEAFF. The CDR3 DNA follows: TGCGCCAGCAGTCCCCCCCCCGAGGGGGAATGGAACACTGAAGCTTTCTTT.

The chain uses TRBV9 and TRBJ2-5; maybe TRBD2 (6 bases). Germline V gene lookup returns CDR1 SGDLS and CDR2 YYNGEE. The CDR3 has 15 residues. The V end lost 2 bases, the J end lost 2 bases, and 13 bases lay between the germline ends. The CDR3 DNA follows: TGTGCCAGCAGCGTCGCGGGGTCCCTACAAGAGACCCAGTACTTC. Residues: CASSVAGSLQETQYF.

This rearrangement joins TRBV4-3 to TRBJ2-3; 7 bases are shared with TRBD1. The CDR3 extends over 19 amino acids. V lost 0 bases, J lost 3 bases, and 15 bases stayed unmatched. Germline CDR1 is LGHNA and CDR2 is YSLEER. CDR3 protein: CASSQEVTYEGAKTDTQYF. DNA for the CDR3: TGCGCCAGCAGCCAAGAGGTGACGTATGAGGGGGCAAAAACAGATACGCAGTATTTT.

This rearrangement joins TRBV5-1 to TRBJ2-7, with 8 nucleotides matching TRBD1. V shed 3 bases and J 5 bases; nucleotides not matched to a gene: 16. Looked up from germline, CDR1 is SGHRS and CDR2 is YFSETQ. The CDR3 is 17 amino acids. The CDR3 nucleotides read TGCGCCAGCAGCTGGCGGGACAGGAGGGCTTCGGGCCACGAGCAGTACTTC. It is translated as CASSWRDRRASGHEQYF.

The rearrangement links TRBV12-1 to TRBJ2-1; the table assigns TRBD2, which was not confirmed against the DNA. TRBV12-1 counts as a pseudogene. CDR3 length: 17 residues. The CDR3: CASTAMRSSGGTNEQFF. The CDR3 coding sequence is TGTGCCAGCACCGCAATGCGGTCTAGCGGGGGCACTAATGAGCAGTTCTTC.

This chain joins TRBV4-3 and TRBJ2-1, with TRBD2 matching over 9 bases. The CDR3 has 17 amino acids. With 4 bases clipped from V and 5 bases from J, the junction kept 12 bases outside the gene matches. Germline V gives CDR1 LGHNA, CDR2 YSLEER. CDR3 sequence (DNA): TGCGCCAGCAGCCCCCAACTAGCGGGCTACCCCGACAATGAGCAGTTCTTC. It codes for CASSPQLAGYPDNEQFF.

The CDR3 DNA is TGCGCCAGCAGCTTTACAGGGGATGATCAGCCCCAGCATTTT. This encodes CASSFTGDDQPQHF. V is TRBV5-1 and J is TRBJ1-5, with 7 bases fitting TRBD1. There are 14 residues in the CDR3. V lost 2 bases to trimming and J lost 5 bases; unmatched junction nucleotides: 4. Germline V gene data show CDR1 as SGHRS and CDR2 as YFSETQ.

The V and J genes are TRBV9 and TRBJ2-3, with TRBD2 matching 12 bases. The ends lost 4 bases at V and 4 bases at J; junction bases unmatched: 7. The CDR3 sequence is 16 residues long. Germline V CDR1 and CDR2: SGDLS, YYNGEE. The CDR3 nucleotides are TGTGCCAGCAGCTTGAAGACTAGCGGGGGAGCAGATACGCAGTATTTT. It is translated as CASSLKTSGGADTQYF.

V usage is TRBV28 and J usage is TRBJ2-1, with 8 nucleotides matching TRBD2. The V gene's germline CDR1 is MDHEN and CDR2 SYDVKM. The CDR3 has 14 residues. V was pared by 10 bases and J by 4 bases, with 9 bases of the junction left unmatched. CDR3 amino acids: CATRGVAGYNEQFF. CDR3 DNA sequence: TGTGCCACTCGCGGGGTAGCGGGATACAATGAGCAGTTCTTC.

V is TRBV28 and J is TRBJ2-5; 7 bases align to TRBD1. The J segment lost 0 bases and the V segment lost 5 bases, leaving 9 bases of the junction unmatched. The CDR3 totals 16 residues. Germline V gene sequence: CDR1 MDHEN, CDR2 SYDVKM. The CDR3 coding sequence is TGTGCCAGCAGTCCGCACAGGGGAAGTAACCAAGAGACCCAGTACTTC. It yields the protein CASSPHRGSNQETQYF.

The CDR3 is CASSEQEGSYNEQFF. In nucleotides, the CDR3 is TGTGCCAGCAGTGAACAGGAGGGGTCGTACAATGAGCAGTTCTTC. This sequence joins TRBV6-1 and TRBJ2-1; D may be TRBD2 (6 bases). Looked up from germline, CDR1 is MNHNS and CDR2 is SASEGT. The length of the CDR3 is 15 residues. Trimming took 2 bases from V and 4 from J, leaving 12 bases between them.

The chain is built from TRBV4-2 and TRBJ1-5; TRBD1 might be the D (5 bases). Germline lookup yields CDR1 LGHNA and CDR2 YNFKEQ. The CDR3 has 14 residues. The ends were cut back, 0 bases at V and 7 bases at J, with 10 bases in the middle. Written as DNA, the CDR3 is TGTGCCAGCAGCCAAGAGGGGGAGGGCCAGCCCCAGCATTTT. As protein: CASSQEGEGQPQHF.

The chain uses TRBV7-9 and TRBJ2-2, with a possible D match to TRBD2 (7 bases). Between the trimmed V and J ends, which lost 8 bases and 3 bases, there was a span of 13 bases. The CDR3 contains 14 residues. CDR1 is SEHNR, CDR2 FQNEAQ, per germline (reference sequence). The CDR3 reads CASQAGAYTGELFF. DNA for the CDR3: TGTGCCAGCCAGGCGGGGGCGTACACCGGGGAGCTGTTTTTT.

This clone appeared once. This rearrangement joins TRBV10-2 to TRBJ2-7, with D unclear. The V gene's germline CDR1 is WSHSY and CDR2 SAAADI. CDR3 length: 12 amino acids. Between the trimmed V and J ends, which lost 6 bases and 6 bases, there was a span of 12 bases. CDR3 nucleotide sequence: TGCGCCAGCAGCGCCCCCAACGGCGAGCAGTACTTC. It translates to CASSAPNGEQYF.

This clone was picked up a small number of times. The chain couples TRBV4-2 to TRBJ2-4; 8 bases fit TRBD1. Trimming removed 0 bases from V and 8 bases from J; junction bases left unmatched: 3. This CDR3 contains 14 residues. Germline CDR1 LGHNA, CDR2 YNFKEQ. In DNA, the CDR3 is TGTGCCAGCAGCCAAGATACGGGACAGGACATTCAGTACTTC. Amino acids: CASSQDTGQDIQYF.

This clone was seen only a few times. J is TRBJ1-1 and V is TRBV9, with 7 bases matching TRBD1. From germline, CDR1 is SGDLS and CDR2 YYNGEE. The CDR3 has 15 residues. The trim removed 3 bases at V and 8 bases at J, leaving 13 bases unmatched. The CDR3 bases are TGTGCCAGCAGCGCTTTGACAGGGTATGGTCCGGAAGCTTTCTTT. This codes for CASSALTGYGPEAFF.

The chain links TRBV9 to TRBJ2-3; 7 positions agree with TRBD2. V was pared by 0 bases and J by 5 bases, with 0 bases of the junction left unmatched. Germline V gene lookup returns CDR1 SGDLS and CDR2 YYNGEE. The CDR3 sequence is 13 residues long. CDR3 nucleotides: TGTGCCAGCAGCGTAGGGGGGGGAGATACGCAGTATTTT. It yields the protein CASSVGGGDTQYF.

This rearrangement joins TRBV7-3 to TRBJ2-3, with 14 bases lining up with TRBD2. V gave up 3 bases and J gave up 5 bases; unmatched junction bases: 1. CDR1 is SGHTA, CDR2 FQGTGA, per germline. The CDR3 is made up of 15 amino acids. In DNA form, the CDR3 reads TGTGCCAGCAGCTTCGGGACTAGCGGGGGAGATACGCAGTATTTT. Residues: CASSFGTSGGDTQYF.